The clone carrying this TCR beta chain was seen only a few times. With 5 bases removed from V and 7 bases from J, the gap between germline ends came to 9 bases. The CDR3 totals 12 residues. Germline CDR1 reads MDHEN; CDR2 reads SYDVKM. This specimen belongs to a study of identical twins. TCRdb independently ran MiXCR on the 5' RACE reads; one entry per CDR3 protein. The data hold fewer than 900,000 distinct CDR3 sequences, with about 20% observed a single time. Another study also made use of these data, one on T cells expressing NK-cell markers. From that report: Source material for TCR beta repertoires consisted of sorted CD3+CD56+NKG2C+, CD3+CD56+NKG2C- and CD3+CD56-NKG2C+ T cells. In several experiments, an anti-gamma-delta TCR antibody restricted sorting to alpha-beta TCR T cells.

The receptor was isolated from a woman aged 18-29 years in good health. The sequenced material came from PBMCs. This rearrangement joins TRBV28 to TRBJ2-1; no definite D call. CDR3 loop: CASSPRWNEQFF. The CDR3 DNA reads TGTGCCAGCAGTCCCAGGTGGAATGAGCAGTTCTTC.